This paragraph covers one T cell receptor beta chain sequence. Per germline, CDR1 SGHVS and CDR2 FNYEAQ. CDR3 size: 17 residues. Trimming pared 3 bases from V and 0 bases from J, leaving 14 bases between. Each of the donors had about 9.9 milliliters of peripheral blood drawn into EDTA-treated Vacutainer tubes. Extraction yielded at least 5 micrograms of total RNA per sample. This sample is drawn from a study of blood T cells in healthy people across ages. Alongside a J-beta primer mix, a sample-barcoded 5' primer served in a second PCR lasting about 7 to 11 cycles. TCRdb independently ran MiXCR on the 5' RACE reads; one entry per CDR3 protein. This sample has hundreds of thousands of distinct CDR3 sequences, with 20% to 25% found just once.

The V and J genes are TRBV7-6 and TRBJ1-4; D gene ambiguous. This clonotype was sampled from a man in his 70s in good health. Material for sequencing was blood. The chain's CDR3 is CASSFSSIGSTNEKLFF. The CDR3 DNA is TGTGCCAGCAGCTTCTCTAGCATAGGATCAACTAATGAAAAACTGTTTTTT.